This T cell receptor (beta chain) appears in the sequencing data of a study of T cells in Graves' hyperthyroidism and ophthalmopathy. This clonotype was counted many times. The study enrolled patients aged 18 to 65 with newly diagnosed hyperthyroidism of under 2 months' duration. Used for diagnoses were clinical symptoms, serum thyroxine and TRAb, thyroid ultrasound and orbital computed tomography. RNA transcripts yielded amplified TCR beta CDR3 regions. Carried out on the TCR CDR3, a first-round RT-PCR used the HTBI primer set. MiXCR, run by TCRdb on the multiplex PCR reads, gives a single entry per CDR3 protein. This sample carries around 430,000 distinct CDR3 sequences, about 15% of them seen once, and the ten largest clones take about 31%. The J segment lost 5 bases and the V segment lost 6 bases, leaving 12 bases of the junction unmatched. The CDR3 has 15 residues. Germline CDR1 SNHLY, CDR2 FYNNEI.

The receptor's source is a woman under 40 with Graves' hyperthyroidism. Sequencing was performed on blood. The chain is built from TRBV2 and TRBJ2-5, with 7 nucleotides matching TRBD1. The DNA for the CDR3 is TGTGCCAGCAGGAGACGGGACAGCCTCATGGAGACCCAGTACTTC. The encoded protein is CASRRRDSLMETQYF.